This T cell receptor (beta chain) was captured by sequencing in a study of T cells in localized non-small cell lung cancer. Overall study results and limits: Researchers found a median around 50 of the top 100 tumor clones in adjacent lung.

Points on this clone: What it binds is unknown.

Here immunoSEQ multiplex PCR was the method, and the copy in TCRdb shows in-frame clones only, minus some. The sample consists of roughly 67,000 clones, roughly four fifths of them appearing once. Material: peripheral blood, obtained before any cancer treatment. The receptor was derived from a female donor older than 55 with stage I lung adenocarcinoma.

The chain's CDR3 is CASSLIVGGELFF. CDR3 bases: TGTGCCAGCAGCTTAATCGTCGGCGGGGAGCTGTTTTTT. This chain links TRBV11-2 with TRBJ2-2; D ambiguous. CDR3 length: 13 residues. The V gene's germline CDR1 is SGHAT and CDR2 FQNNGV. V shed 2 bases and J shed 7 bases, with 8 bases lying between them.